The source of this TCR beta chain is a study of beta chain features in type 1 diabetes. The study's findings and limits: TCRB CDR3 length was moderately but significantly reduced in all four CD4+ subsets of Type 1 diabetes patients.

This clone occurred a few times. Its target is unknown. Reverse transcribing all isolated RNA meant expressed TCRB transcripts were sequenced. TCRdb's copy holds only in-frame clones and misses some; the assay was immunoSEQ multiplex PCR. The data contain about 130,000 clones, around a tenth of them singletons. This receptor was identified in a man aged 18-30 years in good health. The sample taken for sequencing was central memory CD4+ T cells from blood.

The CDR3: CAWSPPDSARGKNIQYF. CDR3 nucleotide sequence: TGTGCCTGGAGCCCCCCGGACAGCGCGCGTGGCAAAAACATTCAGTACTTC. The chain combines TRBV30 with TRBJ2-4, with D possibly matching TRBD1 (6 bases). Germline values: CDR1 GTSNPN, CDR2 SVGIG (reference sequence). There are 17 residues in the CDR3. Trimming stripped 3 bases from V and 3 bases from J, with 21 bases between.